A single sample is the source of the 25 T cell receptor beta chains below, sequenced in a study of T cell responses to AZD1222 COVID-19 vaccine. Profiling relied on immunoSEQ multiplex PCR, and the TCRdb table lists in-frame clones only, not all of them. Here the sample spans 130,000 to 150,000 clones, 90% being singletons. Sequenced here: peripheral blood, sampled on day 0 of AZD1222 vaccination. The receptors stem from an adult in good health.

The rearrangement uses TRBV10-3 and TRBJ2-5; 8 nucleotides agree with TRBD1. This CDR3 comprises 13 residues. With 6 bases clipped from V and 4 bases from J, the junction kept 4 bases outside the gene matches. Germline lookup yields CDR1 ENHRY and CDR2 SYGVKD. The CDR3 coding sequence is TGTGCCATCAGCTACAGGGGGGCAGAGACCCAGTACTTC. This translates into CAISYRGAETQYF.

The genes are TRBV6-2 or TRBV6-3 and TRBJ2-7; D unclear. Trimming cost V 3 bases and J 2 bases, with 5 bases left between them. The length of the CDR3 is 12 residues. Germline CDR1 reads MNHEY; CDR2 reads SVGEGT. This CDR3 reads CASSYETYEQYF. DNA of the CDR3: TGTGCCAGCAGTTATGAAACCTACGAGCAGTACTTC.

The chain combines TRBV7-2 with TRBJ2-3; 8 bases are shared with TRBD2. The trim removed 4 bases at V and 0 bases at J, leaving 9 bases unmatched. The CDR3 covers 17 residues. Looked up from germline, CDR1 is SGHTA and CDR2 is FQGNSA. CDR3: CASSSGPRGASTDTQYF. CDR3 nucleotide sequence: TGTGCCAGCAGCTCTGGGCCGCGGGGGGCTAGCACAGATACGCAGTATTTT.

The J gene is TRBJ1-1, the V gene TRBV19, with a weak D call TRBD1 (5 bases). V gave up 8 bases and J gave up 0 bases, with 10 bases separating them. This CDR3 spans 13 amino acids. Germline loops: CDR1 LNHDA, CDR2 SQIVND (reference sequence). The CDR3 reads CASGDSMNTEAFF. The CDR3 coding sequence is TGTGCCAGTGGCGACAGCATGAACACTGAAGCTTTCTTT. The complete variable domain, with remaining parts taken from reference TRBV19 and TRBJ1-1, reads DGGITQSPKYLFRKEGQNVTLSCEQNLNHDAMYWYRQDPGQGLRLIYYSQIVNDFQKGDIAEGYSVSREKKESFPLTVTSAQKNPTAFYLCASGDSMNTEAFFGQGTRLTVV.

This chain uses TRBV30 with TRBJ1-3, with a weak D call TRBD1 (6 bases). The ends were cut back, 5 bases at V and 4 bases at J, with 15 bases in the middle. The length of the CDR3 is 14 residues. Germline CDR1 GTSNPN, CDR2 SVGIG (reference sequence). CDR3 in amino acids: CAWSRGGLGNTIYF. The CDR3 DNA sequence: TGTGCCTGGTCACGAGGGGGGCTCGGAAACACCATATATTTT.

J is TRBJ1-1 and V is TRBV7-9, with a tentative D call TRBD1 (5 bases). The CDR3 sequence is 13 residues long. Looked up from germline, CDR1 is SEHNR and CDR2 is FQNEAQ (reference sequence). Trimming cost V 8 bases and J 7 bases, with 17 bases left between them. CDR3 protein: CASGRDPQSEAFF. The CDR3 DNA reads as TGTGCCAGCGGCAGGGACCCCCAGAGTGAAGCTTTCTTT.

The V call is TRBV5-1, the J call TRBJ1-3, with D perhaps matching TRBD1 (6 bases). V was trimmed by 2 bases and J by 4 bases, leaving 7 bases between them. This CDR3 contains 13 residues. Germline loops: CDR1 SGHRS, CDR2 YFSETQ. CDR3 loop: CASSFGQGNTIYF. DNA for the CDR3: TGCGCCAGCAGCTTCGGACAGGGAAACACCATATATTTT.

This clone was detected ten times or more. V gene TRBV4-3 combines with J gene TRBJ2-7; tentatively, D is TRBD1 (5 bases). Germline V gene data show CDR1 as LGHNA and CDR2 as YSLEER. The ends were cut back, 1 base at V and 7 bases at J, with 11 bases in the middle. The CDR3 covers 13 residues. The CDR3 protein is CASSQVTDTEQYF. The CDR3 DNA follows: TGCGCCAGCAGCCAAGTGACAGACACTGAGCAGTACTTC.

The gene calls are TRBV10-3 and TRBJ2-1, with TRBD2 matching over 8 bases. Germline trimming cut 2 bases from V and 5 bases from J; bases unmatched to any gene: 8. The CDR3 sequence is 16 residues long. The V gene's germline CDR1 is ENHRY and CDR2 SYGVKD. DNA of the CDR3: TGTGCCATCAGTGAGGGCCTAGCGGGTCGCCACAATGAGCAGTTCTTC. Amino acids: CAISEGLAGRHNEQFF.

V gene TRBV3-1 (or the pseudogene TRBV3-2) combines with J gene TRBJ2-3; D ambiguous. The ends were cut back, 10 bases at V and 4 bases at J, with 9 bases in the middle. The CDR3 totals 11 residues. Looked up from germline, CDR1 is LGHDT and CDR2 is YNNKEL (reference sequence). The CDR3 region has the DNA TGTGCCACTGCCGAGGCAGATACGCAGTATTTT. This gives the protein CATAEADTQYF.

The chain is built from TRBV30 and TRBJ1-6; D gene unclear. The germline V and J ends were trimmed by 1 base and 4 bases, with 5 bases remaining between them. This CDR3 spans 13 amino acids. The germline V gene encodes CDR1 GTSNPN and CDR2 SVGIG (reference sequence). The CDR3 nucleotides are TGTGCCTGGAGTGGATATTATAATTCACCCCTCCACTTT. Amino acids: CAWSGYYNSPLHF. The full variable domain, in which reference TRBV30 and TRBJ1-6 provide the parts outside the CDR3, is SQTIHQWPATLVQPVGSPLSLECTVEGTSNPNLYWYRQAAGRGLQLLFYSVGIGQISSEVPQNLSASRPQDRQFILSSKKLLLSDSGFYLCAWSGYYNSPLHFGNGTRLTVT.

The V and J genes are TRBV18 and TRBJ1-2; perhaps TRBD1 as D (5 bases). CDR1 KGHSH and CDR2 LQKENI come from the germline V gene. Trimming took 6 bases from V and 3 from J, leaving 14 bases between them. This CDR3 region has 14 residues. This chain's CDR3 is CASSISGDDYGYTF. As DNA, the CDR3 is TGTGCCAGCTCGATCTCGGGGGATGACTATGGCTACACCTTC.

The chain couples TRBV27 to TRBJ2-3; D ambiguous. Trimming pared 4 bases from V and 5 bases from J, leaving 4 bases between. Germline CDR1 reads MNHEY; CDR2 reads SMNVEV (reference sequence). The CDR3 consists of 11 residues. The CDR3 sequence: CASSWGDTQYF. The DNA for the CDR3 is TGTGCCAGCAGTTGGGGAGATACGCAGTATTTT.

The DNA of the CDR3 is TGTGCCAGCGGACCAGCGGGAGCCCCTTCCAATGAGCAGTTCTTC. Its protein is CASGPAGAPSNEQFF. The rearrangement joins TRBV6-5 to TRBJ2-1, with 8 bases that match TRBD2. The CDR3 has 15 residues. CDR1 and CDR2 (germline): MNHEY, SVGAGI. The trim removed 8 bases at V and 6 bases at J, leaving 12 bases unmatched.

For the CDR3, the DNA is TGCAGCGTTGTAGGGCAGGGGAGAGAGACCCAGTACTTC. It codes for CSVVGQGRETQYF. The V call is TRBV29-1, the J call TRBJ2-5; tentatively, D is TRBD1 (6 bases). CDR1 SQVTM and CDR2 ANQGSEA come from the germline V gene. The CDR3 contains 13 residues. V was trimmed by 4 bases and J by 4 bases, leaving 13 bases between them.

The rearrangement links TRBV27 to TRBJ2-1; 7 bases line up with TRBD2. This CDR3 has 20 residues. After removal of 2 bases from V and 2 bases from J, the junction contained 18 bases not matched to a gene. Per germline, CDR1 MNHEY and CDR2 SMNVEV (reference sequence). As DNA, the CDR3 is TGTGCCAGCAGTTTACGGGGCCACCACCCTGGGGAGGGCGCCTACAATGAGCAGTTCTTC. Its translation: CASSLRGHHPGEGAYNEQFF.

DNA for the CDR3: TGTGCCAGCAGTGACAGGGGAACAGATACGCAGTATTTT. Amino acids: CASSDRGTDTQYF. This chain connects TRBV2 to TRBJ2-3; possible D gene TRBD1, 6 bases. V gave up 3 bases and J gave up 3 bases, with 7 bases separating them. CDR3 length: 13 amino acids. The germline V gene encodes CDR1 SNHLY and CDR2 FYNNEI.

Only one count was recorded for this clone. The chain couples TRBV4-1 to TRBJ1-1; 7 bases line up with TRBD1. With V trimmed by 3 bases and J by 4 bases, 5 bases remained unmatched. Germline CDR1 reads MGHRA; CDR2 reads YSYEKL. This CDR3 comprises 14 residues. The CDR3: CASSQGRGRTEAFF. The CDR3, as DNA: TGCGCCAGCAGCCAGGGGAGGGGGCGCACTGAAGCTTTCTTT.

This sequence joins TRBV5-1 and TRBJ2-3; the D is unclear. Between the trimmed V and J ends, which lost 0 bases and 4 bases, there was a span of 6 bases. The germline V gene has CDR1 SGHRS and CDR2 YFSETQ. This CDR3 contains 13 residues. The CDR3 coding sequence is TGCGCCAGCAGCTTGGATGTTTCAGATACGCAGTATTTT. It yields the protein CASSLDVSDTQYF.

The V gene is TRBV12-5, the J gene TRBJ2-1; D unclear. V gave up 1 base and J gave up 16 bases, with 14 bases separating them. Germline V gene sequence: CDR1 LGHNT, CDR2 FRNRAP. CDR3 size: 12 residues. As DNA, the CDR3 is TGTGCTAGTGGTTTGGACTTTAAGTTTGCTTTCTTC. Encoded protein: CASGLDFKFAFF.

The chain is built from TRBV18 and TRBJ2-1, with 8 bases fitting TRBD1. The junction had 7 bases not matched to a gene; V was cut back by 3 bases and J by 6 bases. In germline, CDR1 is KGHSH, CDR2 LQKENI. The CDR3 spans 15 residues. For the CDR3, the DNA is TGTGCCAGCTCACCCCCGGGACAGGCTTTCAATGAGCAGTTCTTC. Its translation: CASSPPGQAFNEQFF.

The table lists this clone with a count of one. The chain has TRBV6-5 and TRBJ2-3; D possibly uses TRBD1 or TRBD2 (6 bases each). Trimming cost V 5 bases and J 8 bases, with 20 bases left between them. The CDR3 is made up of 15 amino acids. The germline V gene encodes CDR1 MNHEY and CDR2 SVGAGI. The CDR3 spells CASSPPRGQKVTQYF. DNA of the CDR3: TGTGCCAGCAGTCCACCGCGGGGACAAAAGGTTACGCAGTATTTT.

The chain joins TRBV9 to TRBJ2-2; TRBD2 agrees at 10 bases. Germline V lookup: CDR1 SGDLS, CDR2 YYNGEE. The CDR3 runs 15 residues. Trimming removed 2 bases from V and 4 bases from J; junction bases left unmatched: 2. CDR3 bases: TGTGCCAGCAGCGTCACTAGCGGGGCCACCGGGGAGCTGTTTTTT. Translating gives CASSVTSGATGELFF.

This chain links TRBV19 with TRBJ2-5; D is possibly TRBD2 (7 bases). The CDR3 sequence is 15 residues long. V dropped 6 bases and J dropped 2 bases, with 16 bases sitting between them. Germline loops: CDR1 LNHDA, CDR2 SQIVND (reference sequence). The CDR3 bases are TGTGCCAGTAGCCGGAAGAGGGGGGGGCAAGAGACCCAGTACTTC. Amino acid sequence: CASSRKRGGQETQYF. Based on the CDR3 plus reference TRBV19 and TRBJ2-5, the full variable domain is DGGITQSPKYLFRKEGQNVTLSCEQNLNHDAMYWYRQDPGQGLRLIYYSQIVNDFQKGDIAEGYSVSREKKESFPLTVTSAQKNPTAFYLCASSRKRGGQETQYFGPGTRLLVL.

The CDR3 here is CASSDWRQGLGYGYTF. CDR3 nucleotide sequence: TGTGCCAGCAGCGATTGGAGACAGGGGCTGGGCTATGGCTACACCTTC. The chain carries TRBV3-1 (or the pseudogene TRBV3-2) and TRBJ1-2; 8 bases match TRBD1. The CDR3 extends over 16 amino acids. V shed 5 bases, J shed 4 bases, and the junction held 12 bases outside the gene matches. Germline lookup yields CDR1 LGHDT and CDR2 YNNKEL (reference sequence).